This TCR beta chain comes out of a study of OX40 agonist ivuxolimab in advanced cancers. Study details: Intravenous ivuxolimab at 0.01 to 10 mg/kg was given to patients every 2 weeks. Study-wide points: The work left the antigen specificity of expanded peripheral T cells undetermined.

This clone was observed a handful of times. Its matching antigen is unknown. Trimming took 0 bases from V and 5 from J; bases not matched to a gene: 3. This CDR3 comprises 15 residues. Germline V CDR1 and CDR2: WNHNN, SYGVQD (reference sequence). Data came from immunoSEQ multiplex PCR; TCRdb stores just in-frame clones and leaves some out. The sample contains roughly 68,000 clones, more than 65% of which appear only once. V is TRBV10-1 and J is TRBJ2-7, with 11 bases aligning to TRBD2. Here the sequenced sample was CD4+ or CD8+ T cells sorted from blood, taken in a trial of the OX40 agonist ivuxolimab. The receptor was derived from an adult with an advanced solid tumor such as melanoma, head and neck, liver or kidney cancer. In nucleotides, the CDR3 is TGCGCCAGCAGTGAGTCGAAGGGACTAGCGGACGAGCAGTACTTC. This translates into CASSESKGLADEQYF.